This T cell receptor beta chain comes out of a study of T-cell reconstitution after alpha-beta-depleted transplantation in children. Study results and limitations: At day 60, the high TCRbeta diversity found in some patients originated from recipient T cells and thymic progenitors that had survived. As was reported, about two months after transplant, alpha-beta T cells came from several hundred expanded graft clones. From newly produced T cells came most of the T-cell counts and diversity one year after transplant.

Turning to this clonotype: The antigen is unknown.

Molecular barcoding with unique molecular identifiers was used for the TCRbeta library. Each CDR3 protein gets one entry after TCRdb re-called the PCR reads with MiXCR. The repertoire holds some 350,000 distinct CDR3 sequences, with roughly 15% as singletons. CDR1 is SNHLY, CDR2 FYNNEI, per germline. Trimming left V 1 base short and J 3 bases short, with 6 bases between. The CDR3 extends over 13 amino acids. The sample was PBMCs, mostly from graft donor cells, taken 360 days after TCRalphabeta/CD19-depleted stem cell transplant. This TCR derives from a male patient between 2 and 15 years old who had a stem cell transplant for acute lymphoblastic leukemia, so the T cells may come from the graft donor. The V gene is TRBV2, the J gene TRBJ1-1, with D unresolved. CDR3 sequence reads: CASSEEGDTEAFF. The CDR3 DNA reads TGTGCCAGCAGTGAAGAGGGAGACACTGAAGCTTTCTTT. Full variable domain (outside the CDR3, taken from reference TRBV2 and TRBJ1-1): EPEVTQTPSHQVTQMGQEVILRCVPISNHLYFYWYRQILGQKVEFLVSFYNNEISEKSEIFDDQFSVERPDGSNFTLKIRSTKLEDSAMYFCASSEEGDTEAFFGQGTRLTVV.